This T cell receptor beta chain is from a study of shared clonotypes between healthy human individuals. Overall study: Used for every donor were three CD4 naive, three CD4 memory, two CD8 naive and one CD8 memory plate.

When replicate PCRs were run on sorted subsets, they used about 200 ng DNA, about 30,000 T cell genomes. Assay: immunoSEQ multiplex PCR; the TCRdb copy retains only in-frame clones and omits some. The sample lists 2 million to 2.5 million clones, 90% to 97% occurring once. Donors had no recently reported acute infections or vaccinations and were HIV-negative. The CDR3 covers 14 residues. Germline V CDR1 and CDR2: SNHLY, FYNNEI. V was pared by 2 bases and J by 1 base, with 8 bases between. The TCR originated in a man aged 18 to 30 in good health. Input material: naive CD4+ T cells sorted from blood. Sample subset: CD45RA+ positively selected. The chain couples TRBV2 to TRBJ2-5, with D hard to call. The chain's CDR3 is CASSEFRSQETQYF. Written as DNA, the CDR3 is TGTGCCAGCAGTGAATTTCGCAGCCAAGAGACCCAGTACTTC.